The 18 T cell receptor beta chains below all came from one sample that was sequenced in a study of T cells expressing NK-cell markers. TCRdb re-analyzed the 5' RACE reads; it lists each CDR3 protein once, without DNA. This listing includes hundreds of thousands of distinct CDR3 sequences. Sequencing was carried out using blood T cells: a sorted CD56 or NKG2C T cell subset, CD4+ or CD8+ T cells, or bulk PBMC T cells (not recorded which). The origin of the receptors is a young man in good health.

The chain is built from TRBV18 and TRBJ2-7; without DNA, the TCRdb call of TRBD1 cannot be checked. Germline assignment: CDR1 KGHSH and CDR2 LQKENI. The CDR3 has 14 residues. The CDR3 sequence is CASSRDRDRYEQYF. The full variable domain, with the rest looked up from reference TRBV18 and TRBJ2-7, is NAGVMQNPRHLVRRRGQEARLRCSPMKGHSHVYWYRQLPEEGLKFMVYLQKENIIDESGMPKERFSAEFPKEGPSILRIQQVVRGDSAAYFCASSRDRDRYEQYFGPGTRLTVT.

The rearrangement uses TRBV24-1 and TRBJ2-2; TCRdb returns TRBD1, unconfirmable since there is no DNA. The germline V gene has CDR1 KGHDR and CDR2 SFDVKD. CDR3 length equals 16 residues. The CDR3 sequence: CATSEPGPDVTGELFF.

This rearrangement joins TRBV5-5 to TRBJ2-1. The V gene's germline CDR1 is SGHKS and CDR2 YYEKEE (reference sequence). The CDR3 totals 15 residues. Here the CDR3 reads CASSLDWSSYNEQFF.

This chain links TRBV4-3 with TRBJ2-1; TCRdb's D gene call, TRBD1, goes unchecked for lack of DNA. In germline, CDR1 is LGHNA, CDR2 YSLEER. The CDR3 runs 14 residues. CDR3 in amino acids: CASSHDGTHNEQFF.

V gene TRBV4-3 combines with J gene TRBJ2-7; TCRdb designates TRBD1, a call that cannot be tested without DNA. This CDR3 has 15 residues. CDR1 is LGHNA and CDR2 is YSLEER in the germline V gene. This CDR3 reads CASSQGRQGGDEQYF.

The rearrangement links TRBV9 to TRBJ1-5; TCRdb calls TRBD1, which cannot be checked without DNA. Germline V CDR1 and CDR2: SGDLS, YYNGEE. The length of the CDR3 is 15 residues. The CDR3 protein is CASSPTGKGNQPQHF.

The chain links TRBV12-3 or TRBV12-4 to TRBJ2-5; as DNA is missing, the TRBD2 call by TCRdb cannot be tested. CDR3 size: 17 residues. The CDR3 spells CASSPVAGGPIQETQYF.

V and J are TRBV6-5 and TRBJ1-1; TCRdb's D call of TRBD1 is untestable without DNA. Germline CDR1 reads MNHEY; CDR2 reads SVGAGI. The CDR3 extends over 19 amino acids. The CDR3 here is CASSYLAVGQTFMNTEAFF.

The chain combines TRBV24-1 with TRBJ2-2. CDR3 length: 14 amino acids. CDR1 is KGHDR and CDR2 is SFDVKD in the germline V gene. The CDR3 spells CATSSSANTGELFF.

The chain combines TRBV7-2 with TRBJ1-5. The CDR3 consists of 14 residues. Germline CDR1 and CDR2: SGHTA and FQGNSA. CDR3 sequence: CASSLDRVNQPQHF.

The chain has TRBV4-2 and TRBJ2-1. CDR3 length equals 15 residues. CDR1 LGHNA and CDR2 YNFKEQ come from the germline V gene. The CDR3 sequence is CASSQELYSHNEQFF.

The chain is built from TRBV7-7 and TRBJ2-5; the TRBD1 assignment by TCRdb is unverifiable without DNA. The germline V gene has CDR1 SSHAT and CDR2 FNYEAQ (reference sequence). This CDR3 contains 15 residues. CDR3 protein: CASSLLRGDGETQYF.

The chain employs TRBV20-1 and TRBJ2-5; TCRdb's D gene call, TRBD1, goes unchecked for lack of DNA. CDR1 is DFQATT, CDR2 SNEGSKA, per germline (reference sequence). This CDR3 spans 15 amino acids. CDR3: CSARDLARELETQYF.

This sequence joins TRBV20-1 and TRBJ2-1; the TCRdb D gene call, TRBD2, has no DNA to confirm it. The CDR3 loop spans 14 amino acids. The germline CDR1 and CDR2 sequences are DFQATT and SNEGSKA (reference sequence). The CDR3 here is CSARRGTRSNEQFF.

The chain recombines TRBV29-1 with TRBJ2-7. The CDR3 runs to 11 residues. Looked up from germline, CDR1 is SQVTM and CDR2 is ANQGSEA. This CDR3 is CSAVFLYEQYF.

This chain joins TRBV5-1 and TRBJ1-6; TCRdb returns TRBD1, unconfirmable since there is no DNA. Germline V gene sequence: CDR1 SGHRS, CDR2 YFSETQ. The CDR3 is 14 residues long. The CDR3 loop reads CASSTGTSDSPLHF.

The CDR3 is CASSEEVRSSYNEQFF. The gene calls are TRBV5-5 and TRBJ2-1; TCRdb selects TRBD2, and the lack of DNA leaves this call unchecked. This CDR3 region has 16 residues. In germline, CDR1 is SGHKS, CDR2 YYEKEE (reference sequence).

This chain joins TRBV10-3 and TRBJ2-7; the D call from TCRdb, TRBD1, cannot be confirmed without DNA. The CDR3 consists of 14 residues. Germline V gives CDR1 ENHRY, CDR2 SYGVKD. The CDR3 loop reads CAISERTGLYEQYF.